These T cell receptor beta chains were read from a single sample in a study of T cells in Graves' hyperthyroidism and ophthalmopathy. One entry per CDR3 protein results from TCRdb running MiXCR on the multiplex PCR reads. The data show roughly 500,000 distinct CDR3 sequences, with approximately 49% seen just once and around 47% held by the top ten. The specimen was peripheral blood or thyroid tissue (not recorded which). These receptors were taken from an adult woman with Graves' disease, either hyperthyroidism or ophthalmopathy (not recorded which). The CDR3 runs from the conserved cysteine through the conserved F or W. D genes are given only for firm matches. Clone size appears in some rows only: once, few, many, or a class for an expanded clone.

abundance,j_gene,v_gene,d_gene,CDR3aa,CDR3nt
NA,TRBJ2-7,TRBV29-1,TRBD1,CSVGTGDQPQQYF,TGCAGCGTTGGGACAGGGGATCAGCCCCAGCAGTACTTC
NA,TRBJ2-2,TRBV20-1,NA,CSARQGGPVTGELFF,TGCAGTGCACGACAGGGAGGGCCGGTCACCGGGGAGCTGTTTTTT
NA,TRBJ1-4,TRBV2,NA,CASSLSSGNDEKLFF,TGTGCCAGCAGCTTATCGTCCGGGAACGATGAAAAACTGTTTTTT
NA,TRBJ1-1,TRBV6-5,NA,CASSYGRGYTEAFF,TGTGCCAGCAGTTACGGGAGGGGATACACTGAAGCTTTCTTT
NA,TRBJ1-6,TRBV6-6,TRBD1,CASSYTTGGDNSPLHF,TGTGCCAGCAGTTACACCACAGGGGGCGATAATTCACCCCTCCACTTT
NA,TRBJ2-7,TRBV20-1,NA,CSAQQGLSFHEQYF,TGCAGTGCTCAACAGGGTTTGAGTTTCCACGAGCAGTACTTC
many,TRBJ1-2,TRBV10-3,NA,CAISEAPGATYGYTF,TGTGCCATCAGTGAAGCCCCAGGGGCTACCTATGGCTACACCTTC
NA,TRBJ2-7,TRBV5-1,TRBD1,CASSLARGGSDYEQYF,TGCGCCAGCAGCTTGGCCAGAGGGGGCAGTGATTACGAGCAGTACTTC
NA,TRBJ2-7,TRBV29-1,NA,CSVEGGTAISYEQYF,TGCAGCGTTGAAGGGGGAACAGCGATTTCCTACGAGCAGTACTTC
many,TRBJ2-6,TRBV19,NA,CASHGGSGANVLTF,TGTGCCAGCCACGGGGGCTCTGGGGCCAACGTCCTGACTTTC
NA,TRBJ1-3,TRBV3-1,NA,CASSQESPLFLGNTIYF,TGTGCCAGCAGCCAAGAGTCACCGCTTTTCCTTGGAAACACCATATATTTT
NA,TRBJ2-5,TRBV29-1,TRBD1,CSAGAGTGQTQYF,TGCAGCGCTGGAGCGGGGACAGGGCAGACCCAGTACTTC
NA,TRBJ1-6,TRBV9,NA,CASSPGSGEATYNSPLHF,TGTGCCAGCAGCCCAGGTTCAGGGGAGGCTACCTATAATTCACCCCTCCACTTT
many,TRBJ1-2,TRBV20-1,NA,CSARGEDLGDVYGYTF,TGCAGTGCTAGGGGGGAGGACCTGGGGGACGTCTATGGCTACACCTTC
few,TRBJ2-6,TRBV6-5,TRBD1,CASSYSEGASGANVLTF,TGTGCCAGCAGTTACTCTGAGGGGGCCTCTGGGGCCAACGTCCTGACTTTC
NA,TRBJ2-5,TRBV20-1,NA,CSARETPLQTQYF,TGCAGTGCTAGAGAAACCCCGTTGCAGACCCAGTACTTC
few,TRBJ1-1,TRBV2,TRBD1,CASSRPGQGLEAFF,TGCGCCAGCAGCCGACCGGGACAGGGATTAGAAGCTTTCTTT
many,TRBJ1-4,TRBV20-1,NA,CSAISHPTNEKLFF,TGCAGTGCTATCTCACACCCAACTAATGAAAAACTGTTTTTT
few,TRBJ1-1,TRBV5-1,NA,CASSLEGEAFF,TGTGCCAGCAGCCTCGAGGGGGAAGCTTTCTTT
many,TRBJ2-2,TRBV2,NA,CAKEAANTGELFF,TGTGCCAAGGAGGCAGCGAACACCGGGGAGCTGTTTTTT
many,TRBJ2-2,TRBV5-1,NA,CASSLFGVSNTGELFF,TGCGCCAGCAGCTTGTTTGGGGTCTCGAACACCGGGGAGCTGTTTTTT
few,TRBJ2-7,TRBV30,NA,CAWRPRGYPYEQYF,TGTGCCTGGAGGCCCCGGGGTTATCCCTACGAGCAGTACTTC
NA,TRBJ2-7,TRBV29-1,NA,CSLAGTLPYEQYF,TGCAGCTTGGCCGGGACTCTACCCTACGAGCAGTACTTC
many,TRBJ2-7,TRBV5-1,TRBD1,CASSGRTGYEQYF,TGCGCCAGCAGCGGAAGGACAGGCTACGAGCAGTACTTC
NA,TRBJ2-5,TRBV7-9,NA,CASSLRAGRGWETQYF,TGTGCCAGCAGCTTACGAGCGGGCCGAGGGTGGGAGACCCAGTACTTC
many,TRBJ1-1,TRBV5-1,NA,CASSPGQTVGNTEAFF,TGCGCCAGCAGCCCGGGGCAGACGGTCGGGAACACTGAAGCTTTCTTT